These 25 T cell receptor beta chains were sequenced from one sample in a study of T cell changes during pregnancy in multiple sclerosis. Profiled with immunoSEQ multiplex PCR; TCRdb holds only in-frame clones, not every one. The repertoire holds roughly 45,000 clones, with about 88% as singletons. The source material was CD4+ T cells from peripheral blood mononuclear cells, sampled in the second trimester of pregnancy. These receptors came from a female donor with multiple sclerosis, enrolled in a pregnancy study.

CDR3 protein: CAIRGTVSTDTQYF. In nucleotides, the CDR3 is TGTGCCATCAGGGGGACAGTTAGCACAGATACGCAGTATTTT. The chain joins TRBV10-3 to TRBJ2-3; 7 bases line up with TRBD1. CDR1 is ENHRY and CDR2 is SYGVKD in the germline V gene. The CDR3 length is 14 residues. Trimming at V came to 6 bases and at J to 0 bases, leaving 3 bases not matched to a gene.

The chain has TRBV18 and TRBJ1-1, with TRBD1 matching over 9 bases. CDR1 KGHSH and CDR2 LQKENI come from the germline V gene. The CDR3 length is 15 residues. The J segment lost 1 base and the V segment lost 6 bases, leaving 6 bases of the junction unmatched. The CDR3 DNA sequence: TGTGCCAGCTCTAGAGGGACAGGGTCGAACACTGAAGCTTTCTTT. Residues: CASSRGTGSNTEAFF.

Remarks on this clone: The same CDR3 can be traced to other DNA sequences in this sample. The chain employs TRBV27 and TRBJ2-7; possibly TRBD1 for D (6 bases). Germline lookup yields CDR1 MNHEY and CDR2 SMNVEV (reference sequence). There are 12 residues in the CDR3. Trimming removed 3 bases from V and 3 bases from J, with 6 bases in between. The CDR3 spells CASSFRGYEQYF. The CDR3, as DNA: TGTGCCAGCAGTTTCAGGGGCTACGAGCAGTACTTC.

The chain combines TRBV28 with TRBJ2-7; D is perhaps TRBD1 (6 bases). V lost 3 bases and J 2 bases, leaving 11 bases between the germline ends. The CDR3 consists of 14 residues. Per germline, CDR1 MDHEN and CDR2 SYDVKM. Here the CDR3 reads CASSFGGGAYEQYF. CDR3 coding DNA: TGTGCCAGCAGTTTTGGTGGGGGCGCCTACGAGCAGTACTTC.

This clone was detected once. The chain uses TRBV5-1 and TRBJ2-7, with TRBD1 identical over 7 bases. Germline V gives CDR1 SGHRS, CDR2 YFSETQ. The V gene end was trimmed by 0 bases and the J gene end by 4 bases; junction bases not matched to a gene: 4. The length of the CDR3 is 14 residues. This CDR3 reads CASSLGQGAYEQYF. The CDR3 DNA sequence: TGCGCCAGCAGCTTGGGACAGGGAGCGTACGAGCAGTACTTC.

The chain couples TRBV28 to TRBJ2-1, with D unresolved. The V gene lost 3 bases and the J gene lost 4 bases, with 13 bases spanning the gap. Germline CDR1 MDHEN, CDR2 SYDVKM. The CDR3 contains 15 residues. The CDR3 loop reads CASSFPQPLYNEQFF. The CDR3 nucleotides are TGTGCCAGCAGTTTCCCACAACCCCTTTACAATGAGCAGTTCTTC.

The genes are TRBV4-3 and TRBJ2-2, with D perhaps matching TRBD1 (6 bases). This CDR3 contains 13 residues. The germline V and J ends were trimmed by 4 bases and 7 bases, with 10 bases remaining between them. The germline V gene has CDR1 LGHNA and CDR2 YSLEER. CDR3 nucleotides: TGCGCCAGCAGCCTCATAGGGGGCGGGGAGCTGTTTTTT. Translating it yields CASSLIGGGELFF.

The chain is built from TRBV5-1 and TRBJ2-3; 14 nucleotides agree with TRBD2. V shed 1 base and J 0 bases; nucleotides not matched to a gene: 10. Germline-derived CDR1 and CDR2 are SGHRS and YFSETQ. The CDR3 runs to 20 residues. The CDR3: CASSLTLGLAGVKSTDTQYF. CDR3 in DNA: TGCGCCAGCAGCTTGACTTTGGGACTAGCGGGAGTGAAAAGCACAGATACGCAGTATTTT.

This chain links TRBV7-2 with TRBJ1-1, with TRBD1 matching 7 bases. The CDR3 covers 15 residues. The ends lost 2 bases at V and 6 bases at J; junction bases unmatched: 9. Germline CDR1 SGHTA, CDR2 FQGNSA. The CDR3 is CASSLSRTGVAEAFF. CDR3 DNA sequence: TGTGCCAGCAGCTTAAGTAGGACAGGCGTTGCTGAAGCTTTCTTT.

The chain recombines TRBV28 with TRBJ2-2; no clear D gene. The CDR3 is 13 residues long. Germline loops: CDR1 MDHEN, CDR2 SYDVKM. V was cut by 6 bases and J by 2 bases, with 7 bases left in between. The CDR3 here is CASRNTNTGELFF. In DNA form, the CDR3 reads TGTGCCAGCAGAAACACAAACACCGGGGAGCTGTTTTTT.

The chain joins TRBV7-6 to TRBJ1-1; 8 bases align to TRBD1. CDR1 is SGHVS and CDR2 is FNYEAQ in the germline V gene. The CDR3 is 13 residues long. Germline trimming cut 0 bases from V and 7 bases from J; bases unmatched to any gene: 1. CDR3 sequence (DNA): TGTGCCAGCAGCTTAGCGGGGACAGGTGAAGCTTTCTTT. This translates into CASSLAGTGEAFF.

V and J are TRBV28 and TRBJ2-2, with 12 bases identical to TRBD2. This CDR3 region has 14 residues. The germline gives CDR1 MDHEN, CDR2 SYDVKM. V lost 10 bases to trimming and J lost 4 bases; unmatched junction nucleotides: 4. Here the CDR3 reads CATRTSGTTGELFF. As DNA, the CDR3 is TGTGCCACCAGGACTAGCGGGACCACCGGGGAGCTGTTTTTT.

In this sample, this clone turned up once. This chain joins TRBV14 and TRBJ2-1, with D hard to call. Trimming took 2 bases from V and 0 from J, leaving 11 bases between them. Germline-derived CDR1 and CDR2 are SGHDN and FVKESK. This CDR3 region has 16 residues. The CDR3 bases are TGTGCCAGCAGCCAAACGTTTTCGAGCTCCTACAATGAGCAGTTCTTC. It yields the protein CASSQTFSSSYNEQFF. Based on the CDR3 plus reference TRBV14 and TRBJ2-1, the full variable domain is EAGVTQFPSHSVIEKGQTVTLRCDPISGHDNLYWYRRVMGKEIKFLLHFVKESKQDESGMPNNRFLAERTGGTYSTLKVQPAELEDSGVYFCASSQTFSSSYNEQFFGPGTRLTVL.

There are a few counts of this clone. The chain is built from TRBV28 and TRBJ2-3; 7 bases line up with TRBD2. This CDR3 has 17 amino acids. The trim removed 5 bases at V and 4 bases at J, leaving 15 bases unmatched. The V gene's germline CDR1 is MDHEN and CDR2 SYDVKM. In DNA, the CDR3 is TGTGCCAGCAGTACGACACTCGGGCTAGCGGATTCAGATACGCAGTATTTT. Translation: CASSTTLGLADSDTQYF.

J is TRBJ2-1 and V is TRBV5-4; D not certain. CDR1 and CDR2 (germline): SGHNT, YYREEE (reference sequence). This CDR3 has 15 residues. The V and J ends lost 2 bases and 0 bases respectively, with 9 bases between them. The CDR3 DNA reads TGTGCCAGCAGCTTAAAGATGAGCTCCTACAATGAGCAGTTCTTC. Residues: CASSLKMSSYNEQFF.

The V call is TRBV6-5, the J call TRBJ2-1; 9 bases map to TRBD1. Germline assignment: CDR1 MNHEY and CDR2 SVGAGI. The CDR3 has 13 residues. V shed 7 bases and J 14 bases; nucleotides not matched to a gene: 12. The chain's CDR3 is CASTNSGQGKEFF. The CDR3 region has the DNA TGTGCCAGCACCAACTCCGGACAGGGGAAAGAGTTCTTC.

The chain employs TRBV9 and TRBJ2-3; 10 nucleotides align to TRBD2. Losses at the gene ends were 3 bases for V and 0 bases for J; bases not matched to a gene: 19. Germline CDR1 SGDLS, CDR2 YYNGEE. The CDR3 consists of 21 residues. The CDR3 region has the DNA TGTGCCAGCAGCGCCATACTCGGGACTAGCGCCACCACCCCTAGCACAGATACGCAGTATTTT. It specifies CASSAILGTSATTPSTDTQYF.

The CDR3 here is CATRGENYEQYF. In DNA form, the CDR3 reads TGTGCCACCCGCGGGGAGAACTACGAGCAGTACTTC. The V and J genes are TRBV2 and TRBJ2-7; maybe TRBD2 (6 bases). The CDR3 runs to 12 residues. Germline values: CDR1 SNHLY, CDR2 FYNNEI. V shed 10 bases and J shed 3 bases, with 13 bases lying between them.

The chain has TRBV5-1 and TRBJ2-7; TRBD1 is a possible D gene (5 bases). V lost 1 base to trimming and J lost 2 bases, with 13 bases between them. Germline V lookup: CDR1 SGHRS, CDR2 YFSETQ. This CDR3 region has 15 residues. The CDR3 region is CASSLIRAAAYEQYF. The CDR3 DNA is TGCGCCAGCAGCTTGATCAGGGCCGCAGCCTACGAGCAGTACTTC.

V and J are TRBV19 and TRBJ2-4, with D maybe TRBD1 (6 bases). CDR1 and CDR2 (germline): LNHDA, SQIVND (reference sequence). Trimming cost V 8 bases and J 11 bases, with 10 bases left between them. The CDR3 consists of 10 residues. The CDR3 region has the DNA TGTGCCAGTTCTGGGGGCCTTCAGTACTTC. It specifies CASSGGLQYF.

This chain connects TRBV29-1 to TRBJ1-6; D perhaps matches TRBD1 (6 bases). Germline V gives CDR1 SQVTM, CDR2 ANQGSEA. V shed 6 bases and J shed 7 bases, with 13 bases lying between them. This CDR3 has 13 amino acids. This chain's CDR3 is CSVGTGTNSPLHF. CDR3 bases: TGCAGCGTAGGCACAGGGACAAATTCACCCCTCCACTTT. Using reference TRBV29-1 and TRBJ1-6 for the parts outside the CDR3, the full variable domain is SAVISQKPSRDICQRGTSLTIQCQVDSQVTMMFWYRQQPGQSLTLIATANQGSEATYESGFVIDKFPISRPNLTFSTLTVSNMSPEDSSIYLCSVGTGTNSPLHFGNGTRLTVT.

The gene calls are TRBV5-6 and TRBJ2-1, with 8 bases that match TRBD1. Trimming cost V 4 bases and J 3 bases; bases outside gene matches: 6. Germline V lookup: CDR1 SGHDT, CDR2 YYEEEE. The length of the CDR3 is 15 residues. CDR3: CASSRGQVNYNEQFF. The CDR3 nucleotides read TGTGCCAGCAGCCGGGGACAGGTGAACTACAATGAGCAGTTCTTC.

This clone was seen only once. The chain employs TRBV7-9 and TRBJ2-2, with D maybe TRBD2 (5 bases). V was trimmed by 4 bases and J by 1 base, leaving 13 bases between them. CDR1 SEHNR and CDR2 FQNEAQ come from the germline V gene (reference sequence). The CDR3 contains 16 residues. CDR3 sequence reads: CASSSRPAGNTGELFF. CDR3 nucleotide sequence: TGTGCCAGCAGCTCCAGGCCGGCGGGGAACACCGGGGAGCTGTTTTTT.

The CDR3 reads CASSLVGGSYEQYF. CDR3 coding DNA: TGTGCCAGTAGTTTGGTGGGGGGCTCCTACGAGCAGTACTTC. The chain joins TRBV19 to TRBJ2-7; D might be TRBD2 (6 bases). Between the trimmed V and J ends, which lost 5 bases and 0 bases, there was a span of 11 bases. The germline CDR1 and CDR2 sequences are LNHDA and SQIVND (reference sequence). CDR3 size: 14 residues.

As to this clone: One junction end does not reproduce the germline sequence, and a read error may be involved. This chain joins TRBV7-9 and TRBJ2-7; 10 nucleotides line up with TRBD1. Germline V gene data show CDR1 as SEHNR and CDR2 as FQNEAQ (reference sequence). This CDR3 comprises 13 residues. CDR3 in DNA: TGTGCCAGCAGCTCATTCCAGATCGGGACAGGGGTTTTC. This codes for CASSSFQIGTGVF.